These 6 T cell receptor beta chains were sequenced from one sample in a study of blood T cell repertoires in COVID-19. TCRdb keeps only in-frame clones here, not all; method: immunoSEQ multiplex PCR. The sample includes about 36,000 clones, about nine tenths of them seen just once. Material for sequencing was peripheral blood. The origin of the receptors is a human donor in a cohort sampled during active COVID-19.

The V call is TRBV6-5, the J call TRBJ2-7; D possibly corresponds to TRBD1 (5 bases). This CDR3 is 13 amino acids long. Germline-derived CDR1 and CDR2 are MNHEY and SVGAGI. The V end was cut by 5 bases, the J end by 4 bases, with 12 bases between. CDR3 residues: CASSLTASYEQYF. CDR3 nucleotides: TGTGCCAGCAGTCTGACAGCTTCGTACGAGCAGTACTTC.

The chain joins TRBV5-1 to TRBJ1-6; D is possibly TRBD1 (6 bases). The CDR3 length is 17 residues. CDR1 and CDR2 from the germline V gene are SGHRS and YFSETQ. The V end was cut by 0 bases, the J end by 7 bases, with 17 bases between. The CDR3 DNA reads TGCGCCAGCAGCTTGGCCGGGATCGGACAGCCGAATTCACCCCTCCACTTT. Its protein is CASSLAGIGQPNSPLHF.

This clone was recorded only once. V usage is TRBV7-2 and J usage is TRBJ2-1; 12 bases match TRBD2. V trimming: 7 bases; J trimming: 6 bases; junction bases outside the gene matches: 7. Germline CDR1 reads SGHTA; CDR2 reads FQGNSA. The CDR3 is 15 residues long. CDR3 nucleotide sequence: TGTGCCAGCACACCGACTAGCGGGAGCTTCAATGAGCAGTTCTTC. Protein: CASTPTSGSFNEQFF.

The CDR3 spells CASSFPGQGGKEAFF. The CDR3 DNA sequence: TGTGCCAGCAGCTTCCCCGGACAGGGGGGAAAGGAAGCTTTCTTT. This sequence joins TRBV11-2 and TRBJ1-1, with TRBD1 matching 10 bases. This CDR3 is built from 15 residues. From germline, CDR1 is SGHAT and CDR2 FQNNGV. After removal of 3 bases from V and 8 bases from J, the junction contained 9 bases not matched to a gene.

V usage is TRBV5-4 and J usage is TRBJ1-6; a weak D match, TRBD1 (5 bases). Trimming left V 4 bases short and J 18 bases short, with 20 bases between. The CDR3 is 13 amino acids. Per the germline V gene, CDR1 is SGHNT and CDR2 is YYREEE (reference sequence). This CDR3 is CASSLPLQEQAHF. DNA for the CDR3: TGTGCCAGCAGCCTCCCCCTACAGGAGCAAGCCCACTTT. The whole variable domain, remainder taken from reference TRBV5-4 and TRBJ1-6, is ETGVTQSPTHLIKTRGQQVTLRCSSQSGHNTVSWYQQALGQGPQFIFQYYREEENGRGNFPPRFSGLQFPNYSSELNVNALELDDSALYLCASSLPLQEQAHFGNGTRLTVT.

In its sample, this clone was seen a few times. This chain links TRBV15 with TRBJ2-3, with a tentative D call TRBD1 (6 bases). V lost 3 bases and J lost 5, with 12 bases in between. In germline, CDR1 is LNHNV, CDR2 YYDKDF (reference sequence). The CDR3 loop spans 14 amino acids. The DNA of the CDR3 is TGTGCCACCAGCAGTCAGGGGTACGAAGATACGCAGTATTTT. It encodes CATSSQGYEDTQYF. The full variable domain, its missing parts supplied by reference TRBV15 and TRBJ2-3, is DAMVIQNPRYQVTQFGKPVTLSCSQTLNHNVMYWYQQKSSQAPKLLFHYYDKDFNNEADTPDNFQSRRPNTSFCFLDIRSPGLGDTAMYLCATSSQGYEDTQYFGPGTRLTVL.